The rows below give T cell receptor beta chains drawn from one sample of a study of blood T cell repertoires in COVID-19. TCRdb keeps only in-frame clones here, not all; method: immunoSEQ multiplex PCR. The table lists about 220,000 clones, 88% of them singletons. The sample comprised peripheral blood. Source of these receptors: a man aged 35 to 55 with acute or convalescent COVID-19. Each CDR3 is given with its conserved first and last residue. A D gene is named only where the DNA matches it firmly. Expanded clones get a size class; other rows say once, few or many, or leave the size out.

length,D,V,size,J,CDR3,DNA
18,.,TRBV7-2,.,TRBJ2-7,CASSLVVSDGTTYYEQYF,TGTGCCAGCAGCTTAGTCGTATCGGACGGGACAACCTACTACGAGCAGTACTTC
15,.,TRBV2,once,TRBJ1-2,CASSAQAGGWDGYTF,TGTGCCAGCAGCGCTCAAGCGGGGGGTTGGGATGGCTACACCTTC
15,TRBD1,TRBV3-1/TRBV3-2,.,TRBJ2-1,CASSQATGPTSEQFF,TGTGCCAGCAGCCAAGCGACAGGGCCTACAAGTGAGCAGTTCTTC
13,.,TRBV12-3/TRBV12-4,once,TRBJ1-3,CASSSTSGNTIYF,TGTGCCAGCAGTTCAACATCGGGAAACACCATATATTTT
17,TRBD1,TRBV3-1/TRBV3-2,.,TRBJ1-2,CASSQGPSGQDGYGYTF,TGTGCCAGCAGCCAAGGACCCTCTGGACAGGACGGCTATGGCTACACCTTC
12,.,TRBV27,.,TRBJ2-3,CASSLDTYTQYF,TGTGCCAGCAGTTTGGACACCTATACGCAGTATTTT
15,.,TRBV5-1,.,TRBJ2-3,CASSLQRASTDTQYF,TGCGCCAGCAGCTTGCAGCGGGCGAGCACAGATACGCAGTATTTT
12,.,TRBV4-1,.,TRBJ2-5,CASRGVGETQYF,TGCGCCAGCAGAGGGGTAGGGGAGACCCAGTACTTC
16,TRBD2,TRBV9,.,TRBJ2-3,CASSVGTSGGGDTQYF,TGTGCCAGCAGCGTAGGGACTAGCGGAGGGGGAGATACGCAGTATTTT
15,.,TRBV5-5,.,TRBJ1-1,CASSYAGVKNTEAFF,TGTGCCAGCAGCTATGCAGGGGTTAAGAACACTGAAGCTTTCTTT
17,TRBD1,TRBV11-2,.,TRBJ2-7,CASSLTYRGSSSYEQYF,TGTGCCAGCAGCCTTACCTACAGGGGTTCGAGCTCCTACGAGCAGTACTTC
15,TRBD2,TRBV5-1,.,TRBJ2-1,CASSRGTSGSNEQFF,TGCGCCAGCAGTCGCGGGACTAGCGGGAGCAATGAGCAGTTCTTC
16,.,TRBV9,.,TRBJ2-6,CASSVGQSSGANVLTF,TGTGCCAGCAGCGTAGGACAGTCCTCTGGGGCCAACGTCCTGACTTTC
17,TRBD2,TRBV5-1,.,TRBJ2-3,CASSPRLAGGITDTQYF,TGCGCCAGCAGCCCTCGACTAGCGGGGGGAATCACAGATACGCAGTATTTT
13,.,TRBV11-3,.,TRBJ1-1,CASSPRGDTEAFF,TGTGCCAGCAGCCCGCGGGGGGACACTGAAGCTTTCTTT
14,.,TRBV27,.,TRBJ2-7,CASSLRLPYREQYF,TGTGCCAGCAGTTTGAGGCTGCCCTACCGCGAGCAGTACTTC
14,.,TRBV27,few,TRBJ1-2,CASSPQGGNYGYTF,TGTGCCAGCAGTCCCCAGGGAGGTAACTATGGCTACACCTTC
15,.,TRBV9,.,TRBJ1-2,CASSVGQGSSYGYTF,TGTGCCAGCAGCGTAGGTCAGGGATCTTCTTATGGCTACACCTTC
15,.,TRBV5-1,.,TRBJ2-1,CASSHFPGKVDEQFF,TGCGCCAGCAGCCATTTCCCCGGGAAGGTCGATGAGCAGTTCTTC
17,TRBD2,TRBV11-2,.,TRBJ2-3,CASRAPPRGGITDTQYF,TGTGCCAGCAGAGCTCCACCCCGGGGGGGAATAACAGATACGCAGTATTTT
13,TRBD2,TRBV27,.,TRBJ2-3,CASSLSTSDPQYF,TGTGCCAGCAGTTTATCGACTAGCGATCCGCAGTATTTT
14,TRBD1,TRBV7-9,.,TRBJ2-3,CASRRQGYTDTQYF,TGTGCCAGCAGAAGACAGGGCTACACAGATACGCAGTATTTT
15,TRBD2,TRBV7-9,.,TRBJ2-5,CASSLVAGGPETQYF,TGTGCCAGCAGCTTGGTTGCGGGGGGCCCGGAGACCCAGTACTTC
17,TRBD2,TRBV19,few,TRBJ2-3,CASSISYAGGPGDTQYF,TGTGCCAGTAGTATTTCTTACGCGGGAGGGCCAGGAGATACGCAGTATTTT
17,TRBD2,TRBV27,.,TRBJ2-7,CASSLSGQGTRPNEQYF,TGTGCCAGCAGTTTATCAGGGCAAGGGACTAGGCCCAACGAGCAGTACTTC
16,.,TRBV5-1,.,TRBJ1-3,CASSPDRRGSGNTIYF,TGCGCCAGCAGCCCTGACAGGCGAGGCTCTGGAAACACCATATATTTT
16,TRBD2,TRBV11-3,.,TRBJ2-1,CASSLITSGSGSEQFF,TGTGCCAGCAGCTTAATCACTAGCGGGAGCGGGAGTGAGCAGTTCTTC
15,TRBD1,TRBV7-9,.,TRBJ1-3,CASSLGTGGRNTIYF,TGTGCCAGCAGCTTGGGGACAGGAGGTAGAAACACCATATATTTT
14,.,TRBV18,.,TRBJ2-7,CASSSPGKDYEQYF,TGTGCCAGCTCATCCCCGGGAAAGGACTACGAGCAGTACTTC
19,.,TRBV4-1,.,TRBJ1-2,CASSQDWPAVRGIGSGYTF,TGCGCCAGCAGCCAAGATTGGCCCGCTGTTCGAGGGATTGGAAGTGGCTACACCTTC
15,TRBD1,TRBV6-5,.,TRBJ2-7,CASSYPGTGKYEQYF,TGTGCCAGCAGTTACCCCGGGACAGGGAAGTACGAGCAGTACTTC
15,.,TRBV18,.,TRBJ2-5,CASSPIPQVQETQYF,TGTGCCAGCTCACCAATCCCACAAGTTCAAGAGACCCAGTACTTC
17,TRBD1,TRBV11-2,.,TRBJ2-7,CASSSTNVGQVRYEQYF,TGTGCCAGCAGCTCCACCAACGTGGGACAGGTACGATACGAGCAGTACTTC
15,TRBD2,TRBV4-3,.,TRBJ2-1,CASSSGLAGGAEQFF,TGCGCCAGCAGCTCTGGACTAGCGGGAGGAGCAGAGCAGTTCTTC
15,.,TRBV5-1,.,TRBJ2-5,CASSLEFGGQETQYF,TGCGCCAGCAGCTTGGAGTTCGGGGGACAAGAGACCCAGTACTTC
15,TRBD1,TRBV10-2,.,TRBJ1-2,CASSESQGANYGYTF,TGCGCCAGCAGTGAGTCGCAGGGGGCTAACTATGGCTACACCTTC
15,TRBD1,TRBV4-2,.,TRBJ2-7,CASSPGQFGIHEQYF,TGTGCCAGCAGCCCGGGACAGTTTGGTATTCACGAGCAGTACTTC
14,.,TRBV5-6,.,TRBJ1-2,CASSVPLRAGGYTF,TGTGCCAGCAGCGTCCCCCTCCGGGCGGGTGGCTACACCTTC
12,.,TRBV12-3/TRBV12-4,.,TRBJ1-2,CASSGQLYGYTF,TGTGCCAGCAGTGGACAGCTCTATGGCTACACCTTC